These T cell receptor beta chains were read from a single sample in a study of cytomegalovirus exposure and HLA in healthy donors. Some clones are missing from TCRdb's copy, which holds only in-frame ones; the method was immunoSEQ multiplex PCR. This sample carries 90,000 to 100,000 clones, roughly 71% of them seen once, and the ten largest clones take 2.5% to 3%. Sequenced sample: PBMCs. The source of these receptors is a man over 45 in good health and CMV-seronegative. Both conserved end residues are part of each CDR3. Each record gives: V gene, J gene, CDR3 protein.

TRBV2	TRBJ2-3	CASSGPSFLDTQYF
TRBV4-1	TRBJ2-3	CASSQRLDREFFDTQYF
TRBV28	TRBJ1-6	CASSRDSTYNSPLHF
TRBV27	TRBJ2-1	CASSWTSGGVTEFF
TRBV21-1	TRBJ1-5	CASSRRGGDQPQHF
TRBV4-2	TRBJ2-3	CASSQEAQRAQNTQYF
TRBV7-2	TRBJ1-2	CASSLFSGYTF
TRBV6-4	TRBJ1-3	CASSAQSPSLDSGNTIYF
TRBV7-2	TRBJ2-5	CASSLRTGGETQYF
TRBV28	TRBJ1-2	CASSHGQGGYGYTF
TRBV5-6	TRBJ1-2	CASSRQGSYGYTF
TRBV29-1	TRBJ2-2	CSVSRGPVTGELFF
TRBV4-2	TRBJ1-4	CASSQEGRGQEKLFF
TRBV7-9	TRBJ1-2	CASSLEAGTNYGYTF
TRBV6-5	TRBJ1-5	CASSPGGAGQPQHF
TRBV5-1	TRBJ1-4	CASSPGQGYEKLFF
TRBV7-9	TRBJ1-6	CASSPYSDSPLHF
TRBV29-1	TRBJ2-5	CSVAAFGETQYF
TRBV29-1	TRBJ2-1	CSASPRVYNEQFF
TRBV7-6	TRBJ2-5	CASSLDPGGETQYF
TRBV4-3	TRBJ1-5	CASSQDWGDQPQHF
TRBV2	TRBJ1-2	CASIRTGSNYGYTF
TRBV11-2	TRBJ1-1	CASSFLSEAFF
TRBV7-7	TRBJ2-1	CASSPSGHYNEQFF
TRBV4-3	TRBJ2-3	CASSQRSGLAGVISTDTQYF
TRBV18	TRBJ1-4	CASSPGGLNEKLFF
TRBV4-1	TRBJ1-5	CASSQDEEAQPQHF
TRBV19	TRBJ1-5	CASSPQGGNQPQHF
TRBV28	TRBJ2-2	CASFAAGGAGELFF
TRBV19	TRBJ2-3	CASSMPPGSDTQYF
TRBV5-4	TRBJ1-1	CASSWTGGWATEAFF
TRBV7-2	TRBJ2-1	CASSLRTGPNEQFF
TRBV7-2	TRBJ1-1	CASSLWDRGMSEAFF
TRBV5-1	TRBJ2-1	CASKAGAYNEQFF
TRBV7-3	TRBJ2-7	CASSSGGPSYEQYF
TRBV5-1	TRBJ2-3	CASSRDSSTDTQYF
TRBV9	TRBJ2-1	CASSVAGTGLIYNEQFF
TRBV4-2	TRBJ1-5	CASSQEGGYQPQHF
TRBV5-6	TRBJ1-5	CASSLTGYSNQPQHF
TRBV7-8	TRBJ1-5	CASSALRGLNQPQHF
TRBV29-1	TRBJ1-3	CSVEDYAPPGQGDPSGNTIYF
TRBV28	TRBJ1-5	CASSTPLGRGQPQHF
TRBV14	TRBJ2-1	CASSQGTSGGSSYNEQFF
TRBV6-1	TRBJ1-2	CASTTGAKGYTF
TRBV15	TRBJ2-5	CATSTRTGGPSRQNF
TRBV7-9	TRBJ2-7	CASSPGTYYEQYF